These T cell receptor beta chains were read from a single sample in a study of brain metastases from non-small cell lung cancer. The assay was immunoSEQ multiplex PCR, and TCRdb's table has in-frame clones only and misses some. The sample shows roughly 2,300 clones, 85% of them seen only once. Sequenced material: primary lung tumor tissue. Receptors originate from a donor aged 40 or over with non-small cell lung cancer. Each CDR3 is given with its conserved first and last residue. The D gene is left open where the match is weak. The listing skips clone size in some rows; elsewhere it reads once, few, many or a size class.

j_call: TRBJ1-2
clone_size: NA
cdr3_length: 16
v_call: TRBV18
d_call: TRBD1
cdr3_nt: TGTGCCAGCTCACCACCGGGACAGGGCCTCGTTTACGGCTACACCTTC
cdr3_aa: CASSPPGQGLVYGYTF

j_call: TRBJ1-1
clone_size: NA
cdr3_length: 15
v_call: TRBV6-2/TRBV6-3
d_call: NA
cdr3_nt: TGTGCCAGCAGTCTAGCGGGACACTTGAACACTGAAGCTTTCTTT
cdr3_aa: CASSLAGHLNTEAFF

j_call: TRBJ1-1
clone_size: NA
cdr3_length: 17
v_call: TRBV28
d_call: NA
cdr3_nt: TGTGCCAGCAGTTCCCCCGCGGGGGCGAAGAAGGGGACTGAAGCTTTCTTT
cdr3_aa: CASSSPAGAKKGTEAFF

j_call: TRBJ1-2
clone_size: NA
cdr3_length: 14
v_call: TRBV4-3
d_call: NA
cdr3_nt: TGCGCCAGCAACCAAGAAGGGGGGGGCTATGGCTACACCTTC
cdr3_aa: CASNQEGGGYGYTF

j_call: TRBJ2-1
clone_size: NA
cdr3_length: 12
v_call: TRBV9
d_call: NA
cdr3_nt: TGTGCCAGTGGAGGGGGAGTCAATGAGCAGTTCTTC
cdr3_aa: CASGGGVNEQFF

j_call: TRBJ2-1
clone_size: NA
cdr3_length: 14
v_call: TRBV4-3
d_call: NA
cdr3_nt: TGCGCCAGCAGCCAAGCCTCCCGCGTGAGTGAGCAGTTCTTC
cdr3_aa: CASSQASRVSEQFF

j_call: TRBJ2-4
clone_size: few
cdr3_length: 14
v_call: TRBV4-3
d_call: TRBD1
cdr3_nt: TGCGCCAGCAGCCAAGTCAGGACAGGGCGAGGTCAGTACTTC
cdr3_aa: CASSQVRTGRGQYF

j_call: TRBJ2-7
clone_size: NA
cdr3_length: 14
v_call: TRBV6-1
d_call: TRBD2
cdr3_nt: TGTGCCAGCAGTGTAGCGGGAGGATCCTACGAGCAGTACTTC
cdr3_aa: CASSVAGGSYEQYF

j_call: TRBJ2-5
clone_size: NA
cdr3_length: 15
v_call: TRBV6-2/TRBV6-3
d_call: NA
cdr3_nt: TGTGCCAGCAGTTCTCCTCGGGCAGGAGGGGAGACCCAGTACTTC
cdr3_aa: CASSSPRAGGETQYF

j_call: TRBJ1-5
clone_size: NA
cdr3_length: 13
v_call: TRBV12-3/TRBV12-4
d_call: NA
cdr3_nt: TGTGCCAGCGCCGGACAGACTTATCAGCCTCAGCATTTT
cdr3_aa: CASAGQTYQPQHF

j_call: TRBJ1-2
clone_size: NA
cdr3_length: 16
v_call: TRBV6-5
d_call: NA
cdr3_nt: TGTGCCAGCAGTTACTCAGCGGGGGCTGGGAACTATGGCTACACCTTC
cdr3_aa: CASSYSAGAGNYGYTF

j_call: TRBJ2-7
clone_size: NA
cdr3_length: 13
v_call: TRBV11-3
d_call: NA
cdr3_nt: TGTGCCAGCAGCTCCCCCCGGGGTTACGAGCAGTACTTC
cdr3_aa: CASSSPRGYEQYF

j_call: TRBJ2-2
clone_size: NA
cdr3_length: 15
v_call: TRBV11-1
d_call: TRBD2
cdr3_nt: TGTGCCAGCAGCGAGAGCGGGGGGGCCCCCGGGGAGCTGTTTTTT
cdr3_aa: CASSESGGAPGELFF

j_call: TRBJ1-2
clone_size: NA
cdr3_length: 14
v_call: TRBV29-1
d_call: NA
cdr3_nt: TGCAGCGTTGAAAGGGGGGGGCTCCTCAATGGCTACACCTTC
cdr3_aa: CSVERGGLLNGYTF

j_call: TRBJ1-5
clone_size: NA
cdr3_length: 15
v_call: TRBV10-2
d_call: NA
cdr3_nt: TGCGCCAGCAGTGAGTCCGGACATCGCAATCAGCCCCAGCATTTT
cdr3_aa: CASSESGHRNQPQHF

j_call: TRBJ2-2
clone_size: NA
cdr3_length: 13
v_call: TRBV6-5
d_call: NA
cdr3_nt: TGTGCCAGCAGCGATCACAACACCAGGGAGCTGTTTTTT
cdr3_aa: CASSDHNTRELFF

j_call: TRBJ1-5
clone_size: NA
cdr3_length: 13
v_call: TRBV30
d_call: TRBD1
cdr3_nt: TGTGCCTGGAGTACGGGACAGCCGAGGCCCCAGCATTTT
cdr3_aa: CAWSTGQPRPQHF

j_call: TRBJ1-4
clone_size: NA
cdr3_length: 15
v_call: TRBV4-1
d_call: NA
cdr3_nt: TGCGCCAGCAGCCAAGAAGGGAGGTCGGGAAGTGGACTGTTTTTT
cdr3_aa: CASSQEGRSGSGLFF

j_call: TRBJ1-6
clone_size: NA
cdr3_length: 15
v_call: TRBV7-2
d_call: NA
cdr3_nt: TGTGCCAGCAGCACTAGGGCTCTCGGGATTGAGCCCCTCCACTTT
cdr3_aa: CASSTRALGIEPLHF

j_call: TRBJ2-5
clone_size: NA
cdr3_length: 14
v_call: TRBV7-2
d_call: NA
cdr3_nt: TGTGCCAGCAGTTTATTAAGGAACCAAGAGACCCAGTACTTC
cdr3_aa: CASSLLRNQETQYF

j_call: TRBJ2-4
clone_size: NA
cdr3_length: 15
v_call: TRBV2
d_call: NA
cdr3_nt: TGTGCCAGCAAAATGGGGCAGGGGGCCAAAAACATTCAGTACTTC
cdr3_aa: CASKMGQGAKNIQYF

j_call: TRBJ1-5
clone_size: NA
cdr3_length: 13
v_call: TRBV7-2
d_call: NA
cdr3_nt: TGTGCCAGCAGCCTGAGTAGCAATCAGCCCCAGCATTTT
cdr3_aa: CASSLSSNQPQHF

j_call: TRBJ2-6
clone_size: NA
cdr3_length: 19
v_call: TRBV11-3
d_call: NA
cdr3_nt: TGTGCCAGCAGCTTAGTGGGGAGCAGGATTGCTTCTGGGGTCAACGTCCTGACTTTC
cdr3_aa: CASSLVGSRIASGVNVLTF

j_call: TRBJ1-2
clone_size: NA
cdr3_length: 15
v_call: TRBV5-6
d_call: NA
cdr3_nt: TGTGCCAGCAGCTTTGTCAACAGATATAACTATGGCTACACCTTC
cdr3_aa: CASSFVNRYNYGYTF

j_call: TRBJ1-5
clone_size: NA
cdr3_length: 16
v_call: TRBV4-3
d_call: TRBD1
cdr3_nt: TGCGCCAGCAGCCAAGATCAGGGGGCGAGCAATCAGCCCCAGCATTTT
cdr3_aa: CASSQDQGASNQPQHF

j_call: TRBJ1-2
clone_size: NA
cdr3_length: 17
v_call: TRBV19
d_call: NA
cdr3_nt: TGTGCCAGTAGTAACCCTTCCCGGGGTCGGGCAAACTATGGCTACACCTTC
cdr3_aa: CASSNPSRGRANYGYTF

j_call: TRBJ1-2
clone_size: once
cdr3_length: 14
v_call: TRBV5-4
d_call: TRBD1
cdr3_nt: TGTGCCAGCAGCTTACAGGGGGCGAGGTATGGCTACACCTTC
cdr3_aa: CASSLQGARYGYTF

j_call: TRBJ1-4
clone_size: NA
cdr3_length: 12
v_call: TRBV12-3/TRBV12-4
d_call: NA
cdr3_nt: TGTGCCAGCAGTAGAAGTGGGGAAAAACTGTTTTTT
cdr3_aa: CASSRSGEKLFF

j_call: TRBJ1-5
clone_size: NA
cdr3_length: 13
v_call: TRBV11-3
d_call: NA
cdr3_nt: TGTGCCAGCAGCTTAGGGCGTGGTCAGCCCCAGCATTTT
cdr3_aa: CASSLGRGQPQHF

j_call: TRBJ1-6
clone_size: NA
cdr3_length: 14
v_call: TRBV3-1/TRBV3-2
d_call: TRBD1
cdr3_nt: TGTGCCAGCAGCCACAGGACAGGCGCGTCACCCCTCCACTTT
cdr3_aa: CASSHRTGASPLHF

j_call: TRBJ1-6
clone_size: NA
cdr3_length: 16
v_call: TRBV18
d_call: NA
cdr3_nt: TGTGCCAGCTCACCGACGCGGGACGCGTGGAATTCATCCCTCCACTTT
cdr3_aa: CASSPTRDAWNSSLHF

j_call: TRBJ1-1
clone_size: NA
cdr3_length: 13
v_call: TRBV30
d_call: NA
cdr3_nt: TGTGCCTGGATAGCAGAACAGAACACTGAAGCTTTCTTT
cdr3_aa: CAWIAEQNTEAFF

j_call: TRBJ2-3
clone_size: NA
cdr3_length: 15
v_call: TRBV11-3
d_call: NA
cdr3_nt: TGTGCCAGCCGCCCTAGCGACACTAGCACAGATACGCAGTATTTT
cdr3_aa: CASRPSDTSTDTQYF

j_call: TRBJ2-1
clone_size: NA
cdr3_length: 15
v_call: TRBV24-1
d_call: NA
cdr3_nt: TGTGCCACCAGTGATTGGAGGGGGGCTTACAATGAGCAGTTCTTC
cdr3_aa: CATSDWRGAYNEQFF

j_call: TRBJ1-1
clone_size: NA
cdr3_length: 15
v_call: TRBV7-2
d_call: TRBD1
cdr3_nt: TGTGCCAGCAGCTTCACAGGGGCGTCGAACACTGAAGCTTTCTTT
cdr3_aa: CASSFTGASNTEAFF

j_call: TRBJ2-7
clone_size: NA
cdr3_length: 14
v_call: TRBV30
d_call: NA
cdr3_nt: TGTGCCTGGACCCCCTGGACGGGTTCTGCGAGCAAATACTTC
cdr3_aa: CAWTPWTGSASKYF

j_call: TRBJ1-2
clone_size: NA
cdr3_length: 13
v_call: TRBV7-8
d_call: TRBD1
cdr3_nt: TGTGCCAGCAGCTTAGGACAGGGGGGAGGCTACACCTTC
cdr3_aa: CASSLGQGGGYTF

j_call: TRBJ2-2
clone_size: NA
cdr3_length: 14
v_call: TRBV5-1
d_call: NA
cdr3_nt: TGCGCCAGCAGCCTACAACAGAACACCGGGGAGCTGTTTTTT
cdr3_aa: CASSLQQNTGELFF

j_call: TRBJ2-6
clone_size: NA
cdr3_length: 15
v_call: TRBV4-2
d_call: NA
cdr3_nt: TGTGCCAGCAGCCTTTCGGCCTCTGGGGCCAACGTCTTGACTTTC
cdr3_aa: CASSLSASGANVLTF

j_call: TRBJ1-2
clone_size: NA
cdr3_length: 14
v_call: TRBV6-5
d_call: NA
cdr3_nt: TGTGCCAGCAGTTACCAGGGTGGTGCCTATGGCTACACCTTC
cdr3_aa: CASSYQGGAYGYTF

j_call: TRBJ2-1
clone_size: once
cdr3_length: 10
v_call: TRBV20-1
d_call: NA
cdr3_nt: TGCAGTGCCACTCGCGGTGAGCAGTTCTTC
cdr3_aa: CSATRGEQFF

j_call: TRBJ1-6
clone_size: NA
cdr3_length: 12
v_call: TRBV28
d_call: NA
cdr3_nt: TGTGCCAGCAATGTAGGGGATTCACCCCTCCACTTT
cdr3_aa: CASNVGDSPLHF